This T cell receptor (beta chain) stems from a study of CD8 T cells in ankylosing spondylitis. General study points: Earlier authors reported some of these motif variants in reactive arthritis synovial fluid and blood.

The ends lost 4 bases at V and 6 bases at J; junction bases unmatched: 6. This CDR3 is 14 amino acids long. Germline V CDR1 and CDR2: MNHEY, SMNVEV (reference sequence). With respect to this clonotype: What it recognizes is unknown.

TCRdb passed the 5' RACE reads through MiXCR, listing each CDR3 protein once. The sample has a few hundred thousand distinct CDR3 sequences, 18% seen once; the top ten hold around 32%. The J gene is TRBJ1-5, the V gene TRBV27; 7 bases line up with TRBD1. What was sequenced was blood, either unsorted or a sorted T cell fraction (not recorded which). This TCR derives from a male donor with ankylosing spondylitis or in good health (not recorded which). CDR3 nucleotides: TGTGCCAGCAGTTCCCTCACAGGGGCTCAGCCCCAGCATTTT. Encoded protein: CASSSLTGAQPQHF.